The present entry profiles one TCR beta chain with its context. These data belong to a study of T cell changes during pregnancy in multiple sclerosis. Some clones are missing from TCRdb's copy, which holds only in-frame ones; the method was immunoSEQ multiplex PCR. Counted here are 40,000 to 50,000 clones, about nine tenths occurring once; the ten biggest clones make up approximately 2%. Germline-derived CDR1 and CDR2 are SGDLS and YYNGEE. V was cut by 4 bases and J by 2 bases, with 9 bases left in between. The CDR3 has 14 amino acids. The chain joins TRBV9 to TRBJ1-4; possibly TRBD1 for D (5 bases). The sequence was obtained from a female donor in good health, enrolled as a control in a pregnancy study. Sequenced material: CD4+ T cells from peripheral blood mononuclear cells, taken after pregnancy. The CDR3 protein is CASSRRGTNEKLFF. Written as DNA, the CDR3 is TGTGCCAGCAGCAGGCGGGGGACTAATGAAAAACTGTTTTTT.